This record covers a single T cell receptor beta chain. V dropped 10 bases and J dropped 9 bases, with 19 bases sitting between them. Looked up from germline, CDR1 is MNHEY and CDR2 is SVGAGI. This CDR3 comprises 14 residues. The data were obtained in a study of control samples from healthy donors and cancer patients. The table came from immunoSEQ multiplex PCR; TCRdb's copy has only in-frame clones and leaves some out. This table holds over 100,000 clones, more than 70% found once. The V and J genes are TRBV6-5 and TRBJ1-6, with D hard to call. The clonotype was recovered from a man between 35 and 55 years old in good health. The sample consisted of blood. The CDR3 spells CATKREGWGSPLHF. CDR3 DNA: TGTGCCACTAAACGGGAGGGATGGGGTTCACCCCTCCACTTT.